This T cell receptor (beta chain) was recovered during a study of control samples from healthy donors and cancer patients. The repertoire was sequenced with immunoSEQ multiplex PCR; TCRdb's copy has only in-frame clones and lacks some. This table has about 110,000 clones, roughly 90% appearing once. This clone was detected only once. Germline loops: CDR1 MNHEY, CDR2 SVGAGI. The CDR3 sequence is 14 residues long. The trim removed 2 bases at V and 3 bases at J, leaving 0 bases unmatched. This clonotype originated in a woman aged 55-70 years with lung cancer. Material: PBMCs. The chain combines TRBV6-5 with TRBJ2-3; 9 nucleotides agree with TRBD2. CDR3 amino acids: CASSYLAGTDTQYF. CDR3 bases: TGTGCCAGCAGTTACCTAGCGGGAACAGATACGCAGTATTTT.